The 4 T cell receptor beta chains reported below all come from one sample, sequenced in a study of monozygotic twins with inflammatory bowel disease. TCRdb reprocessed the 5' RACE reads, keeping one entry per CDR3 protein, no DNA. Recorded for this sample: 300,000 to 400,000 distinct CDR3 sequences. Sample: blood. The receptor source for this set is a human donor with ulcerative colitis or Crohn's disease, or a healthy co-twin of an affected twin (not recorded which).

The chain uses TRBV7-2 and TRBJ2-1; the D gene TCRdb calls, TRBD2, cannot be checked with no DNA. CDR3 size: 19 residues. Per germline, CDR1 SGHTA and CDR2 FQGNSA. This CDR3 is CASSLAPLTSGRTYNEQFF.

The chain links TRBV4-1 to TRBJ2-1; TCRdb's assignment of TRBD1 cannot be checked, as there is no DNA. The CDR3 length is 15 residues. From germline, CDR1 is MGHRA and CDR2 YSYEKL. The CDR3 here is CASSHQEAGVDEQFF.

V is TRBV21-1 and J is TRBJ1-1; TCRdb returns TRBD1, unconfirmable since there is no DNA. TRBV21-1 is flagged as a pseudogene. This CDR3 spans 16 amino acids. The CDR3 region is CASSVQDGGMNTEAFF.

The rearrangement uses TRBV29-1 and TRBJ1-1; TCRdb outputs TRBD1, but without DNA this stays unchecked. CDR3 length: 13 amino acids. CDR1 is SQVTM, CDR2 ANQGSEA, per germline. The CDR3 region is CSVGTGLYTEAFF.